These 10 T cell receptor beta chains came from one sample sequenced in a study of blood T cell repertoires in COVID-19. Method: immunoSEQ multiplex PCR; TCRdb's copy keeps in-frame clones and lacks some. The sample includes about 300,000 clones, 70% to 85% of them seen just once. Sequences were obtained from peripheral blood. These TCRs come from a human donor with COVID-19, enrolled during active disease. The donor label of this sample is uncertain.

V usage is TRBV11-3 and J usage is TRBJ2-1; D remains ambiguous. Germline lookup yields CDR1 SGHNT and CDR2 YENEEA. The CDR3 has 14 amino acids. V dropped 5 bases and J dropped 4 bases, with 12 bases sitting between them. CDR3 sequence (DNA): TGTGCCAGCAGCCCTGGGCCGATTTACAATGAGCAGTTCTTC. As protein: CASSPGPIYNEQFF.

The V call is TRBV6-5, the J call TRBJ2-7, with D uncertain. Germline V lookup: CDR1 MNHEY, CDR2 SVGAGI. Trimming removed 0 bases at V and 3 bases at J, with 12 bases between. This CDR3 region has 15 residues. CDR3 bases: TGTGCCAGCAGTTACTCACAAGAACCAGGCTACGAGCAGTACTTC. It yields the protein CASSYSQEPGYEQYF.

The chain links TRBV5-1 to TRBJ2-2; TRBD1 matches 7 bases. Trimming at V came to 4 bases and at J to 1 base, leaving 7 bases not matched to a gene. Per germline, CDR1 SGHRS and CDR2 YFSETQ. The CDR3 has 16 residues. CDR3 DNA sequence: TGCGCCAGCAGCACCTCCGGGACAGTGAACACCGGGGAGCTGTTTTTT. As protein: CASSTSGTVNTGELFF.

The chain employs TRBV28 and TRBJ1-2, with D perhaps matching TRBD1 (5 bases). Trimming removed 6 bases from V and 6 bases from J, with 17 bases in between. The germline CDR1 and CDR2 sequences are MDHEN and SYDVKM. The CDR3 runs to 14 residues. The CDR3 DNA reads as TGTGCCAGCAGCCCGCCGGGCAGGGCAGATGGCTACACCTTC. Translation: CASSPPGRADGYTF.

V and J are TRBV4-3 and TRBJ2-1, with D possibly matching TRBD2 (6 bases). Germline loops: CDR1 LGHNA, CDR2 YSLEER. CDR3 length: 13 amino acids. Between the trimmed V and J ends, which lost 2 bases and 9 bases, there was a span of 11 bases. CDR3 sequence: CASSQTTAGEQFF. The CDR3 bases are TGCGCCAGCAGCCAAACCACAGCGGGTGAGCAGTTCTTC.

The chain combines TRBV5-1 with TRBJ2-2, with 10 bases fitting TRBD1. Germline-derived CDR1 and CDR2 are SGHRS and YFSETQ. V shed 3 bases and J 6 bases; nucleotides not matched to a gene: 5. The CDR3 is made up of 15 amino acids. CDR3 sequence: CASSSRQGASGELFF. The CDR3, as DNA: TGCGCCAGCAGCTCCCGACAGGGGGCTTCCGGGGAGCTGTTTTTT.

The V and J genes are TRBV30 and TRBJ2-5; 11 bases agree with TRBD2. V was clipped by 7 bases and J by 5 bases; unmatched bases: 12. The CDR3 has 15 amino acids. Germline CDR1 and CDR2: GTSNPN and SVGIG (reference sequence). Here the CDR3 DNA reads TGTGCCTTCACTCGATTAGCGGGAGGGGAGGAGACCCAGTACTTC. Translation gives CAFTRLAGGEETQYF.

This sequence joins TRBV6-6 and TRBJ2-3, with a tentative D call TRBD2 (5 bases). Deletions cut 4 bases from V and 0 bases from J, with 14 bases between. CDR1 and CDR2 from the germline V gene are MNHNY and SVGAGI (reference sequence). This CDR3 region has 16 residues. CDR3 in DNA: TGTGCCAGCAGTTCTTCCGTGAGGGCGAGCACAGATACGCAGTATTTT. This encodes CASSSSVRASTDTQYF.

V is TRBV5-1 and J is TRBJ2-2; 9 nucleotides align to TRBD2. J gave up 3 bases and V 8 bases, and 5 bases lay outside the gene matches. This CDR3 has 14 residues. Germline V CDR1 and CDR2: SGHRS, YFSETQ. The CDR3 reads CASSSGIYTGELFF. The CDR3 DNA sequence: TGCGCCAGTTCTAGCGGGATCTACACCGGGGAGCTGTTTTTT.

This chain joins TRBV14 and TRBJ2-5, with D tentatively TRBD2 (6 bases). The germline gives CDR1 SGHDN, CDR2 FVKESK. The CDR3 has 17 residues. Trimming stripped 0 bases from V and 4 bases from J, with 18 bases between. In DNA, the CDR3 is TGTGCCAGCAGCCAAGACGGCCGGAGGCCCGGGGGAGAGACCCAGTACTTC. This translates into CASSQDGRRPGGETQYF.